The 6 T cell receptor beta chains below all came from one sample that was sequenced in a study of T cell responses to AZD1222 COVID-19 vaccine. Assay used: immunoSEQ multiplex PCR; TCRdb lists only in-frame clones, some missing. Seen here are about 160,000 clones, roughly 90% observed once, and the top ten hold 1.4% to 1.5%. The starting material was peripheral blood, obtained on day 0 of AZD1222 vaccination. These receptors were taken from an adult in good health.

The rearrangement links TRBV7-3 to TRBJ1-6, with TRBD1 matching 7 bases. CDR1 is SGHTA and CDR2 is FQGTGA in the germline V gene. The CDR3 extends over 13 amino acids. With 5 bases clipped from V and 7 bases from J, the junction kept 2 bases outside the gene matches. CDR3 in amino acids: CASSGGQNSPLHF. The CDR3 DNA is TGTGCCAGCAGCGGGGGACAGAATTCACCCCTCCACTTT.

The chain recombines TRBV3-1 (or the pseudogene TRBV3-2) with TRBJ2-6; D may correspond to TRBD1 or TRBD2 (6 bases each). The CDR3 loop spans 19 amino acids. Deletions cut 4 bases from V and 9 bases from J, with 28 bases between. Germline loops: CDR1 LGHDT, CDR2 YNNKEL (reference sequence). CDR3 in amino acids: CASSRPGGNRALAFNVLTF. CDR3 in DNA: TGTGCCAGCAGCCGTCCCGGAGGGAACAGGGCCCTCGCCTTCAACGTCCTGACTTTC.

This chain joins TRBV9 and TRBJ2-5; D may be TRBD2 (5 bases). This CDR3 spans 14 amino acids. V shed 0 bases and J shed 4 bases, with 10 bases lying between them. Per the germline V gene, CDR1 is SGDLS and CDR2 is YYNGEE. The CDR3 reads CASSVEGRGETQYF. CDR3 DNA sequence: TGTGCCAGCAGCGTAGAGGGCCGGGGAGAGACCCAGTACTTC.

The chain links TRBV18 to TRBJ1-1; D is possibly TRBD1 (5 bases). Germline assignment: CDR1 KGHSH and CDR2 LQKENI. Trimming took off 2 bases at V and 1 base at J, with 14 bases between the two ends. The CDR3 consists of 16 residues. CDR3 DNA sequence: TGTGCCAGCTCACCAGATTTTGGACATCCGAACACTGAAGCTTTCTTT. As protein: CASSPDFGHPNTEAFF. Complete variable domain (other parts from reference TRBV18 and TRBJ1-1): NAGVMQNPRHLVRRRGQEARLRCSPMKGHSHVYWYRQLPEEGLKFMVYLQKENIIDESGMPKERFSAEFPKEGPSILRIQQVVRGDSAAYFCASSPDFGHPNTEAFFGQGTRLTVV.

A single count supports this clone. The chain is built from TRBV20-1 and TRBJ2-7, with 10 bases matching TRBD2. This CDR3 has 18 amino acids. V lost 3 bases and J lost 2; bases outside the gene matches: 16. CDR1 is DFQATT and CDR2 is SNEGSKA in the germline V gene (reference sequence). CDR3 region: CSASIWASGGLTTYEQYF. For the CDR3, the DNA is TGCAGTGCTAGTATTTGGGCTAGCGGGGGCCTAACAACCTACGAGCAGTACTTC.

V and J are TRBV12-3 or TRBV12-4 and TRBJ1-1; D call uncertain. The V end was cut by 3 bases, the J end by 6 bases, with 5 bases between. The CDR3 runs to 11 residues. The CDR3 loop reads CASSFASEAFF. Here the CDR3 DNA reads TGTGCCAGCAGTTTTGCTTCTGAAGCTTTCTTT.